The rows below give T cell receptor beta chains drawn from one sample of a study of control samples from healthy donors and cancer patients. Only in-frame clones appear in the TCRdb table, and some are missing; sequencing was by immunoSEQ multiplex PCR. Of 120,000 or so clones listed, under 95% are singletons. The material sequenced was blood. Receptor source: a young man in good health. CDR3s include the opening cysteine and the closing phenylalanine or tryptophan. The D gene is left open where the match is weak. Clone size, where shown, is once, few, many, or a class for clones that have expanded.

abundance,v_gene,d_gene,len,j_gene,CDR3nt,CDR3aa
NA,TRBV7-9,NA,15,TRBJ1-1,TGTGCCAGCAGTTACTTCGGGGGCCTTAACACTGAAGCTTTCTTT,CASSYFGGLNTEAFF
NA,TRBV27,TRBD1,17,TRBJ2-2,TGTGCCAGCAGTTTATTCACCGGGACAGGGGGCACCGGGGAGCTGTTTTTT,CASSLFTGTGGTGELFF
NA,TRBV6-5,NA,15,TRBJ2-7,TGTGCCAGCATACCCGGACACAAGAGCTCCTACGAGCAGTACTTC,CASIPGHKSSYEQYF
once,TRBV4-2,TRBD1,16,TRBJ1-5,TGTGCCAGCAGCCAAGATACAGGGGGGAACAATCAGCCCCAGCATTTT,CASSQDTGGNNQPQHF
NA,TRBV12-3/TRBV12-4,NA,12,TRBJ1-5,TGTGCCAGCACCATAGAGGGGGGGCCCCAGCATTTT,CASTIEGGPQHF
once,TRBV2,NA,12,TRBJ1-5,TGTGCCGGGGGTGTGGGCAATCAGCCCCAGCATTTT,CAGGVGNQPQHF
NA,TRBV19,NA,13,TRBJ1-5,TGTGCCAGTACCACCCAGCGGGGTTTACCCCAGCATTTT,CASTTQRGLPQHF
NA,TRBV5-6,NA,17,TRBJ1-1,TGTGCCAGCAGCCTCCAGTCGGGGGCCGGGGGGAACACTGAAGCTTTCTTT,CASSLQSGAGGNTEAFF
NA,TRBV7-8,NA,13,TRBJ1-2,TGTGCCAGCAGTCACCCCGGTGGACCCCGTGGCACCTTC,CASSHPGGPRGTF
NA,TRBV7-3,TRBD2,15,TRBJ2-5,TGTGCCAGCAGTCTGACTAGCGGGGGGGGCGAGACCCAGTACTTC,CASSLTSGGGETQYF
NA,TRBV6-5,NA,13,TRBJ1-5,TGTGCCAGCAGTTACGGTGGCAATCAGCCCCAGCATTTT,CASSYGGNQPQHF
NA,TRBV7-9,TRBD1,14,TRBJ1-6,TGCGCCAGCAGCCCAGGGGGAAGGCATTCACCCCTCCACTTT,CASSPGGRHSPLHF
NA,TRBV2,TRBD2,17,TRBJ2-3,TGTGCCAGCAGTGAACCCGAAGCGGGGGACAGCACAGATACGCAGTATTTT,CASSEPEAGDSTDTQYF
NA,TRBV7-2,NA,13,TRBJ1-4,TGTGCCAGCAGCTTAGCAGGGTATGAAAAACTGTTTTTT,CASSLAGYEKLFF
NA,TRBV25-1,NA,13,TRBJ2-7,TGTGCCAGCAGCCTTGGGGGTAACTACGAGCAGTACTTC,CASSLGGNYEQYF
NA,TRBV19,TRBD2,13,TRBJ2-7,TGTGCCAGTAGCGGGGGGAGTTCCTACGAGCAGTACTTC,CASSGGSSYEQYF
NA,TRBV18,NA,13,TRBJ1-1,TGTGCCAGCTCACCGGCGGATTACACTGAAGCTTTCTTT,CASSPADYTEAFF
NA,TRBV5-5,NA,15,TRBJ1-6,TGTGCCAGCAGCTTCCAGGCGATTCTCAATTCACCCCTCCACTTT,CASSFQAILNSPLHF
NA,TRBV2,NA,12,TRBJ1-2,TGTGCCAGCTTACAGGGAGCCAGGGGCTACACCTTC,CASLQGARGYTF
NA,TRBV25-1,TRBD1,13,TRBJ1-1,TGTGCCAGCAGCAGGGGGGGGTACACTGAAGCTTTCTTT,CASSRGGYTEAFF
NA,TRBV7-9,TRBD2,18,TRBJ2-7,TGTGCCAGCAGCCCGGCGGGGGATGGGGCGGGGAAACCCTACGAGCAGTACTTC,CASSPAGDGAGKPYEQYF
NA,TRBV5-1,NA,14,TRBJ2-3,TGCGCCAGCAGCTTGGCCTCCGGGGGAGATACGCAGTATTTT,CASSLASGGDTQYF
NA,TRBV19,NA,14,TRBJ2-5,TGTGCCAGTAATGATGGCGGGGGCAAAGAGACCCAGTACTTC,CASNDGGGKETQYF
NA,TRBV5-8,NA,15,TRBJ2-5,TGTGCCAGCAGCTTGGGGGGGGCGATCCAAGAGACCCAGTACTTC,CASSLGGAIQETQYF
once,TRBV20-1,NA,11,TRBJ1-3,TGCAGTGCTACCGAGGGAAACACCATATATTTT,CSATEGNTIYF
NA,TRBV4-2,TRBD1,16,TRBJ2-7,TGTGCCAGCAGCCAAGATTGGACAGGGACCTTCTACGAGCAGTACTTC,CASSQDWTGTFYEQYF
NA,TRBV9,NA,13,TRBJ2-5,TGTGCCAGCAGCGTATCACAGCAAGAGACCCAGTACTTC,CASSVSQQETQYF
NA,TRBV6-2/TRBV6-3,NA,14,TRBJ1-4,TGTGCCAGCAGCTCGGGAGTCCTTAATGAAAAACTGTTTTTT,CASSSGVLNEKLFF
NA,TRBV6-1,TRBD2,17,TRBJ2-5,TGTGCCAGCAGTGAAGGAATAGCGGGGGGAGGGTACGTGACCCAGTACTTC,CASSEGIAGGGYVTQYF
NA,TRBV5-4,NA,16,TRBJ2-4,TGTGCCAGCAGTCTTGGTCGGGGCGCCCCCAAAAACATTCAGTACTTC,CASSLGRGAPKNIQYF
NA,TRBV7-3,TRBD1,15,TRBJ1-2,TGTGCCAGCAGCTACACAGGGGGAGCTAACTATGGCTACACCTTC,CASSYTGGANYGYTF
NA,TRBV5-6,NA,16,TRBJ1-5,TGTGCCAGCAGCCTCATGACGGATTATAGCAATCAGCCCCAGCATTTT,CASSLMTDYSNQPQHF
NA,TRBV10-3,TRBD1,16,TRBJ1-5,TGTGCCATCAGTGAGGGCAGGGGGCCGGGCAATCAGCCCCAGCATTTT,CAISEGRGPGNQPQHF
few,TRBV19,TRBD1,14,TRBJ1-5,TGTGCCAGTAGTCGGGACAGGGAAGGTCAGCCCCAGCATTTT,CASSRDREGQPQHF
NA,TRBV2,NA,14,TRBJ1-6,TGTGCCAGCAGTGAAGCGGGGGAAAATTCACCCCTCCACTTT,CASSEAGENSPLHF
NA,TRBV19,NA,16,TRBJ1-1,TGTGCCAGTAGTATAGCCGGAGGACAGATGAACACTGAAGCTTTCTTT,CASSIAGGQMNTEAFF
NA,TRBV30,NA,14,TRBJ1-1,TGTGCCTGGTTAAGGCAGGGGAGGGACACTGAAGCTTTCTTT,CAWLRQGRDTEAFF
NA,TRBV11-2,NA,17,TRBJ1-4,TGTGCCAGCAGCTTAGTGGGTTGGCTCTCAACTAATGAAAAACTGTTTTTT,CASSLVGWLSTNEKLFF
NA,TRBV4-2,NA,17,TRBJ2-7,TGTGCCAGCAGCCAAGATACTGTAGGGGCCCGGGGAGGCGAGCAGTACTTC,CASSQDTVGARGGEQYF
NA,TRBV5-1,NA,13,TRBJ2-7,TGCGCCAGCAGCTGGGCAGGGGGGTACGAGCAGTACTTC,CASSWAGGYEQYF
NA,TRBV6-1,NA,15,TRBJ1-6,TGTGCCAGCAGTGAGTCCCCAGGGGATAATTCACCCCTCCACTTT,CASSESPGDNSPLHF
NA,TRBV10-2,TRBD2,14,TRBJ2-7,TGCGCCAGCAGTACTAGCGGGGACTCCTACGAGCAGTACTTC,CASSTSGDSYEQYF
NA,TRBV5-5,NA,14,TRBJ1-1,TGTGCCAGCAGCTCCTTAGGCATGAACACTGAAGCTTTCTTT,CASSSLGMNTEAFF
NA,TRBV7-3,NA,14,TRBJ2-5,TGTGCCAGCAGCTTAAACGGGCTCCAAGAGACCCAGTACTTC,CASSLNGLQETQYF
NA,TRBV7-2,TRBD2,16,TRBJ2-5,TGTGCCAGCAGCTTAGCAGCTAGCGGGGCCCGAGAGACCCAGTACTTC,CASSLAASGARETQYF
NA,TRBV9,NA,15,TRBJ2-7,TGTGCCAGCAGCGTAGCTTATGGCGGGATCAACGAGCAGTACTTC,CASSVAYGGINEQYF
once,TRBV19,NA,13,TRBJ2-7,TGTGCCAGTAGTCCGTCCAGGGCCCGAGAGCAGTACTTC,CASSPSRAREQYF
NA,TRBV5-1,NA,14,TRBJ2-1,TGCGCCAGCAGCTTGGCGGCTAGCTTCGATGAGCAGTTCTTC,CASSLAASFDEQFF
NA,TRBV12-3/TRBV12-4,NA,12,TRBJ1-2,TGTGCCAGCAGTATTCAGGGAGACGGCTACACCTTC,CASSIQGDGYTF
NA,TRBV30,NA,13,TRBJ1-5,TGTGCCTGGAGTGTATCAGGGAGTCAGCCCCAGCATTTT,CAWSVSGSQPQHF
NA,TRBV3-1/TRBV3-2,NA,16,TRBJ1-3,TGTGCCAGCAGCTACGCCGGGACGGGCTCTGGAAACACCATATATTTT,CASSYAGTGSGNTIYF
NA,TRBV7-9,NA,17,TRBJ2-3,TGTGCCAGCAGCCACCCGATCGCCCAGAGCAGCACAGATACGCAGTATTTT,CASSHPIAQSSTDTQYF
NA,TRBV7-3,NA,14,TRBJ2-5,TGTGCCAGCAGCTTATCCGCGGAGGCGGAGACCCAGTACTTC,CASSLSAEAETQYF
NA,TRBV6-5,NA,14,TRBJ1-2,TGTGCCAGCAGTTACTCGAGGGCCAACTATGGCTACACCTTC,CASSYSRANYGYTF
NA,TRBV10-3,TRBD1,14,TRBJ1-1,TGTGCCATCAGGGGACAGGGGAGGAACACTGAAGCTTTCTTT,CAIRGQGRNTEAFF
NA,TRBV29-1,TRBD1,15,TRBJ1-2,TGCAGCGTTGGGGACAGGGACCCACCGTACTATGGCTACACCTTC,CSVGDRDPPYYGYTF
NA,TRBV25-1,NA,14,TRBJ2-2,TGTGCCAGCAGTGAATCTGGGCCGACCGGGGAGCTGTTTTTT,CASSESGPTGELFF
few,TRBV5-1,NA,11,TRBJ2-7,TGCGCCAGCAGCGACTCCTACGAGCAGTACTTC,CASSDSYEQYF